Below, 14 T cell receptor beta chains from the same sample are listed, as sequenced in a study of early T cells in non-severe SARS-CoV-2 infection. TCRdb used MiXCR to reprocess the 5' RACE reads, holding one entry per CDR3 protein. Among approximately 32,000 distinct CDR3 sequences listed, around 6% were seen once. The sequenced sample was whole blood. The source of these receptors is an adult who was a healthcare worker with PCR-confirmed SARS-CoV-2 infection or an uninfected control (not recorded which).

This clonotype occurred many times. Here the CDR3 reads CASRGTGAAFF. CDR3 DNA: TGTGCCAGCAGGGGGACTGGAGCAGCTTTCTTT. The chain uses TRBV6-5 and TRBJ1-1; a possible D gene is TRBD1 (5 bases). The CDR3 extends over 11 amino acids. V dropped 6 bases and J dropped 10 bases, with 12 bases sitting between them. In germline, CDR1 is MNHEY, CDR2 SVGAGI.

This clonotype was recorded only once. This chain joins TRBV4-2 and TRBJ1-5; D not certain. The CDR3 is 14 amino acids. Deletions cut 1 base from V and 9 bases from J, with 13 bases between. Germline V gives CDR1 LGHNA, CDR2 YNFKEQ. DNA of the CDR3: TGTGCCAGCAGCCAAGCGGCGGGGTCCAGGCCCCAGCATTTT. This gives the protein CASSQAAGSRPQHF.

This clonotype showed up just a few times. A read error is possible here, since a much larger clone lies one base away. The rearrangement uses TRBV20-1 and TRBJ2-3; D unresolved. The CDR3 length is 13 residues. Germline CDR1 reads DFQATT; CDR2 reads SNEGSKA (reference sequence). CDR3 loop: CGSFQCNTDTQYF. CDR3 in DNA: TGCGGAAGCTTCCAGTGCAACACAGATACGCAGTATTTT.

This clonotype has a count of ten or more. The chain combines TRBV7-2 with TRBJ1-3; the match to TRBD1 covers 9 bases. The germline gives CDR1 SGHTA, CDR2 FQGNSA. This CDR3 has 17 amino acids. J lost 1 base, V lost 5 bases, and 9 bases had no gene match. The CDR3 DNA sequence: TGTGCCAGCAGCCCCGGGGGACAGGGAGTTTCTGGAAACACCATATATTTT. This translates into CASSPGGQGVSGNTIYF.

This clonotype was recorded a few times. The genes are TRBV5-1 and TRBJ1-5; no definite D call. Germline V CDR1 and CDR2: SGHRS, YFSETQ. V lost 0 bases to trimming and J lost 6 bases, with 13 bases between them. There are 15 residues in the CDR3. DNA for the CDR3: TGCGCCAGCAGCTTGGCCGGCGGGGTGCTTCAGCCCCAGCATTTT. This translates into CASSLAGGVLQPQHF.

This clonotype was seen ten or more times. The chain combines TRBV20-1 with TRBJ1-2; TRBD1 matches at 9 bases. The length of the CDR3 is 15 residues. CDR1 is DFQATT and CDR2 is SNEGSKA in the germline V gene (reference sequence). J was trimmed by 0 bases and V by 6 bases; bases with no gene match: 8. The CDR3, as DNA: TGCAGTGCAAAGGACAGGGGAGCGACTAACTATGGCTACACCTTC. It translates to CSAKDRGATNYGYTF.

This clonotype has at least ten counts. The chain couples TRBV7-6 to TRBJ1-4, with D maybe TRBD1 (6 bases). Trimming cost V 5 bases and J 3 bases, with 10 bases left between them. This CDR3 comprises 14 residues. Germline lookup yields CDR1 SGHVS and CDR2 FNYEAQ. CDR3 DNA: TGTGCCAGCAGCCCAGGGGAAGCTAATGAAAAACTGTTTTTT. This translates into CASSPGEANEKLFF.

Many counts were recorded for this clonotype. The chain has TRBV12-3 or TRBV12-4 and TRBJ2-5; 7 positions agree with TRBD1. The V gene end was trimmed by 5 bases and the J gene end by 5 bases; junction bases not matched to a gene: 11. The CDR3 spans 15 residues. CDR3 region: CASSPPGTAVETQYF. Written as DNA, the CDR3 is TGTGCCAGCAGTCCCCCAGGGACAGCGGTCGAGACCCAGTACTTC.

This clonotype was seen repeatedly, ten times or more. The CDR3 DNA reads TGCGCCAGCAGCCAGGGACCAAACACCGGGGAGCTGTTTTTT. It codes for CASSQGPNTGELFF. The V and J genes are TRBV5-1 and TRBJ2-2, with D tentatively TRBD1 or TRBD2 (5 bases each). Trimming removed 4 bases from V and 2 bases from J, with 9 bases in between. Germline V gives CDR1 SGHRS, CDR2 YFSETQ. This CDR3 comprises 14 residues.

The gene calls are TRBV29-1 and TRBJ2-1; possibly TRBD1 for D (6 bases). The V end lost 3 bases, the J end lost 0 bases, and 15 bases lay between the germline ends. CDR3 length: 16 amino acids. Germline V lookup: CDR1 SQVTM, CDR2 ANQGSEA. The DNA for the CDR3 is TGCAGCGTTGAGGGGGCCTCCTGGAGCTCCTACAATGAGCAGTTCTTC. Translation gives CSVEGASWSSYNEQFF.

This clonotype was observed many times. The V call is TRBV11-2, the J call TRBJ2-1, with 9 bases that match TRBD2. The CDR3 is 16 residues long. Germline lookup yields CDR1 SGHAT and CDR2 FQNNGV. Losses at the gene ends were 2 bases for V and 6 bases for J; bases not matched to a gene: 8. CDR3 sequence: CASSLLGGGAGNEQFF. The CDR3 DNA is TGTGCCAGCAGCTTACTCGGCGGGGGGGCCGGCAATGAGCAGTTCTTC. Full variable domain (outside the CDR3, taken from reference TRBV11-2 and TRBJ2-1): EAGVAQSPRYKIIEKRQSVAFWCNPISGHATLYWYQQILGQGPKLLIQFQNNGVVDDSQLPKDRFSAERLKGVDSTLKIQPAKLEDSAVYLCASSLLGGGAGNEQFFGPGTRLTVL.

This clonotype has a count of ten or more. V and J are TRBV20-1 and TRBJ1-2; D is unresolved. V lost 3 bases and J 6 bases, leaving 17 bases between the germline ends. In germline, CDR1 is DFQATT, CDR2 SNEGSKA (reference sequence). This CDR3 region has 14 residues. The CDR3 nucleotides are TGCAGTGCTAGTGCATCCACCACACCTCATGGCTACACCTTC. It encodes CSASASTTPHGYTF.

This clonotype was counted at least ten times. This chain connects TRBV18 to TRBJ2-4, with 11 positions matching TRBD1. With V trimmed by 1 base and J by 6 bases, 5 bases remained unmatched. The V gene's germline CDR1 is KGHSH and CDR2 LQKENI. CDR3 length equals 16 residues. The CDR3 loop reads CASSPLDRGLGNIQYF. The CDR3 nucleotides read TGTGCCAGCTCACCACTGGACAGGGGGCTTGGAAACATTCAGTACTTC.

In its sample, this clonotype ranks as medium-sized (0.01 to 0.1%). The J gene is TRBJ1-3, the V gene TRBV12-3 or TRBV12-4, with D perhaps matching TRBD1 (5 bases). The CDR3 runs to 15 residues. Trimming cost V 5 bases and J 0 bases, with 11 bases left between them. The CDR3 is CASSRWQGSGNTIYF. CDR3 DNA sequence: TGTGCCAGCAGTCGATGGCAGGGCTCTGGAAACACCATATATTTT.